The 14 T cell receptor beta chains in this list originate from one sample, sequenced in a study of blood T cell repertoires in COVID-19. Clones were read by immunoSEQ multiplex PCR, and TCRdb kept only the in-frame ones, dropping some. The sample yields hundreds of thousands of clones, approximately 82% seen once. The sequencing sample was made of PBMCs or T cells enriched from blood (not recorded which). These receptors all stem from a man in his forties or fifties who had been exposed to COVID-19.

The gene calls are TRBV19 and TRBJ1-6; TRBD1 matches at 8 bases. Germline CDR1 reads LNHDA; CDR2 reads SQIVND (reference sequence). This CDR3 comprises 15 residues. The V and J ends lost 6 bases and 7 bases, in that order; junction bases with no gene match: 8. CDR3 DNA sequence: TGTGCCAGTAGCCGGGACAGGCTAACAAATTCACCCCTCCACTTT. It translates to CASSRDRLTNSPLHF.

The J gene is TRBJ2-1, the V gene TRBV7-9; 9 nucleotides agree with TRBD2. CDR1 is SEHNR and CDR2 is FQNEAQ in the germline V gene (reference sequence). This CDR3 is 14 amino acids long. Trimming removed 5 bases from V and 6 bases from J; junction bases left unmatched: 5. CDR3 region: CASSETSGPNEQFF. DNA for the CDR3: TGTGCCAGCAGCGAGACTAGCGGACCCAATGAGCAGTTCTTC. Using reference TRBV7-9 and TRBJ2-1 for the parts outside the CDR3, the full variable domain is DTGVSQNPRHKITKRGQNVTFRCDPISEHNRLYWYRQTLGQGPEFLTYFQNEAQLEKSRLLSDRFSAERPKGSFSTLEIQRTEQGDSAMYLCASSETSGPNEQFFGPGTRLTVL.

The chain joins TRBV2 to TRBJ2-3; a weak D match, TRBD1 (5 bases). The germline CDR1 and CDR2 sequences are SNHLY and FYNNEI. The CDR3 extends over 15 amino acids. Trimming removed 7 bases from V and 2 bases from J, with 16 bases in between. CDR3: CASTSDIIVTDTQYF. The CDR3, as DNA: TGTGCCAGCACATCGGACATCATCGTCACAGATACGCAGTATTTT.

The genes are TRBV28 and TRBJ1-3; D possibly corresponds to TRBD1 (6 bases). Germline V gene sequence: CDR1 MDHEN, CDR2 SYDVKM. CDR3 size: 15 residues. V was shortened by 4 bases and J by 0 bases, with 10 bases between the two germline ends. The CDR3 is CASSSGQSSGNTIYF. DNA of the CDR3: TGTGCCAGCAGTTCTGGACAGTCCTCTGGAAACACCATATATTTT.

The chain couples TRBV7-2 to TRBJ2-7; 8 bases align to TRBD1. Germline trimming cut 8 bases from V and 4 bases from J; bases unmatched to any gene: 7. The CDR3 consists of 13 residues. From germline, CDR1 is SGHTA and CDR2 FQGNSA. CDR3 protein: CASSRTGFYEQYF. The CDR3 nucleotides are TGTGCCAGCTCGCGGACAGGGTTTTACGAGCAGTACTTC.

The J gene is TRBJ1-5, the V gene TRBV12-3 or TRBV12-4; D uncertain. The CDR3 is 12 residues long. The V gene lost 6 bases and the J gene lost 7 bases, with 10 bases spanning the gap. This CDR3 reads CASRDTVQPQHF. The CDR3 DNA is TGTGCCAGCAGGGATACAGTGCAGCCCCAGCATTTT.

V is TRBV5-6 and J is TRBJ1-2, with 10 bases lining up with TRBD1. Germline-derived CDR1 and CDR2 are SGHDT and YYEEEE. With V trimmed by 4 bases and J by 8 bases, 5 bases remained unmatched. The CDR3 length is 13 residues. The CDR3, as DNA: TGTGCCAGCAGCCTGGGACAGGGGCGCGGCTACACCTTC. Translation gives CASSLGQGRGYTF. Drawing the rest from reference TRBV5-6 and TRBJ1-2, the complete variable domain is DAGVTQSPTHLIKTRGQQVTLRCSPKSGHDTVSWYQQALGQGPQFIFQYYEEEERQRGNFPDRFSGHQFPNYSSELNVNALLLGDSALYLCASSLGQGRGYTFGSGTRLTVV.

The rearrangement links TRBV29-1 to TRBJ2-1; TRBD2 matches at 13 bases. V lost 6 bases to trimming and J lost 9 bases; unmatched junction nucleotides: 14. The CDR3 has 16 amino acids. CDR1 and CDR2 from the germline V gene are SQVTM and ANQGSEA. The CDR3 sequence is CSVPGTSGTPGGEQFF. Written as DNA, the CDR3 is TGCAGCGTCCCCGGGACTAGCGGGACACCCGGCGGTGAGCAGTTCTTC.

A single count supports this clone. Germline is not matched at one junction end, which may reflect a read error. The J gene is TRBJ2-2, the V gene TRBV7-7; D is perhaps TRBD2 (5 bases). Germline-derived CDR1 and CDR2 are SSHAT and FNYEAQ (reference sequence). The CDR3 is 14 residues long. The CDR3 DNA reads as TGTGCTAGCAGCCCAGATAGCGTTGGCGGGGAGCTGTTTTTT. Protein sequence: CASSPDSVGGELFF.

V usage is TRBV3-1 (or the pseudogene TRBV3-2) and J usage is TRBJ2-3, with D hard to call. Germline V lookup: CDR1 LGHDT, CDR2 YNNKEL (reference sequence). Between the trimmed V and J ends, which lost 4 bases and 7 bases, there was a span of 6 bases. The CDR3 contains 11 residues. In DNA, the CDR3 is TGTGCCAGCAGCCGCGAGAATACGCAGTATTTT. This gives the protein CASSRENTQYF.

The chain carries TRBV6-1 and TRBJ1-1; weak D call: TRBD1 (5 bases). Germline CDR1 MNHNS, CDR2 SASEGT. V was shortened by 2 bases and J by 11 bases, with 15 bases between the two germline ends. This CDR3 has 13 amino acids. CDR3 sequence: CASSERDRTLAFF. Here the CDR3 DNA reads TGTGCCAGCAGTGAACGAGACAGAACTTTGGCTTTCTTT.

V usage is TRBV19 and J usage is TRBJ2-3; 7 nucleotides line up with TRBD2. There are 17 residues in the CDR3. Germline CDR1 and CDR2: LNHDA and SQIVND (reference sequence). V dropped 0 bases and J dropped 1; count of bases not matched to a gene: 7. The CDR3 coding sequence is TGTGCCAGTAGTATAGATCCTGCGGGAGCCCGCACAGATACGCAGTATTTT. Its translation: CASSIDPAGARTDTQYF.

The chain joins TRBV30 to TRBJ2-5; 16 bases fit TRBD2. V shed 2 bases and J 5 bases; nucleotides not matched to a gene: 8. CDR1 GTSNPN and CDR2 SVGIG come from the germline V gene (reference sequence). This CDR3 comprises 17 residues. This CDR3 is CAWSTGLAGGPGETQYF. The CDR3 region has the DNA TGTGCCTGGAGTACGGGACTAGCGGGAGGGCCGGGGGAGACCCAGTACTTC.

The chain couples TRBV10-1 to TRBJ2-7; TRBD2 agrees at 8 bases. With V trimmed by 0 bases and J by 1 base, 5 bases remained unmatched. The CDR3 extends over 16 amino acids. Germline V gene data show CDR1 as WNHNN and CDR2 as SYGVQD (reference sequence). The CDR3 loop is CASSESIAGKSYEQYF. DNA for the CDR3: TGCGCCAGCAGTGAGTCTATAGCGGGAAAGTCCTACGAGCAGTACTTC.